The clone carrying this T cell receptor (beta chain) showed up just a few times. Its target is unknown. The Oncomine TCR Beta short-read assay was what sequenced the DNA obtained from cultured CD4+ T cells. Cultured CD4+ T cells yielded the extracted genomic DNA. TCRdb re-called the PCR reads with MiXCR, one entry per CDR3 protein. The sample consists of about 10,000 distinct CDR3 sequences, about a third of them appearing once. After removal of 7 bases from V and 5 bases from J, the junction contained 11 bases not matched to a gene. CDR1 is DFQATT and CDR2 is SNEGSKA in the germline V gene (reference sequence). CDR3 length: 14 residues. As to treatment: roughly ten-day PBMC culture with coronavirus spike peptide pools or control peptides (ViraFEST assay). The collection of CD4+ T cells from the unexposed donor took place before the COVID-19 pandemic (2011-2018). The data originate from a study of vaccination and CD4 T cells after COVID-19. Looking at the study overall: Following dose two, a median about 71 days (range 14 to 241) passed before post-vaccine samples were taken. General study findings and limits: Median counts of SARS-CoV-2-reactive clonotypes increased from around 20 to 38; this difference was not significant.

This sequence joins TRBV20-1 and TRBJ2-5, with 9 positions matching TRBD1. This sequence was found in a human donor in good health. The sequenced material came from CD4+ T cells from blood, cultured in vitro. The chain's CDR3 is CSVSQGQGIETQYF. The DNA for the CDR3 is TGCAGTGTTAGTCAGGGACAGGGTATTGAGACCCAGTACTTC.